Listed below are T cell receptor beta chains from one sample, sequenced in a study of naive and memory T cell subsets. TCRdb re-called the UMI-ligation and nested PCR reads with MiXCR, one entry per CDR3 protein. The top ten hold about 0.57% of the sample, which has over 130,000 distinct CDR3 sequences, about 20% seen once. The sequenced sample consisted of naive CD8+ T cells from blood. Source of these receptors: a human donor in good health. The conserved cysteine and the conserved F or W are not part of the CDR3 here. D genes are given only for firm matches.

CDR3	V	J	D
SALTGLNTEAF	TRBV20-1	TRBJ1-1	NA
ATSDLAIGNEQF	TRBV24-1	TRBJ2-1	NA
ASSILGTNEQF	TRBV11-2	TRBJ2-1	NA
ASSLGENTEAF	TRBV7-9	TRBJ1-1	NA
ASSLSGTDSYEQY	TRBV27	TRBJ2-7	NA
SVVEGPNTGELF	TRBV29-1	TRBJ2-2	NA
ASIARDYAAETQY	TRBV28	TRBJ2-5	TRBD2
ASSFPEAF	TRBV7-9	TRBJ1-1	NA
ASSLVSGNLQETQY	TRBV27	TRBJ2-5	TRBD2
ASSPGGREQF	TRBV18	TRBJ2-1	NA
ASSTGTDDQPQH	TRBV5-1	TRBJ1-5	TRBD1
SVVGADYGYT	TRBV29-1	TRBJ1-2	NA
ASSPGSRTEAF	TRBV28	TRBJ1-1	NA
ASSTGTTSGEQY	TRBV7-3	TRBJ2-7	TRBD2
ATSREESYEQY	TRBV15	TRBJ2-7	NA
ASRPTSATDTQY	TRBV7-9	TRBJ2-3	TRBD2
ASSFFPSYEQY	TRBV7-6	TRBJ2-7	NA
ASSRLAGVGDTQY	TRBV4-3	TRBJ2-3	TRBD2
ASSPFAGFSYNEQF	TRBV7-9	TRBJ2-1	NA
ATSSVQGSGYT	TRBV15	TRBJ1-2	TRBD1
ASSEGLAYEQF	TRBV6-1	TRBJ2-1	TRBD2
ASSYGQGDPFYGYT	TRBV6-2/TRBV6-3	TRBJ1-2	TRBD1
SAVDRDSSYEQY	TRBV29-1	TRBJ2-7	TRBD1
ASSQEHSSYITDTQY	TRBV4-3	TRBJ2-3	NA
ASSLPVASGADTQY	TRBV7-2	TRBJ2-3	TRBD2